Below, 27 T cell receptor beta chains from the same sample are listed, as sequenced in a study of T cell repertoires in cytomegalovirus infection. One entry per CDR3 protein results from TCRdb running MiXCR on the reads. The table shows around 120,000 distinct CDR3 sequences, with 7% to 10% occurring only once. The sample taken for sequencing was PBMCs. These receptors all come from a human donor in good health (CMV status not recorded). Some clones in this sample may be carry-over from other donors' samples.

The chain combines TRBV20-1 with TRBJ1-2; maybe TRBD1 (6 bases). The CDR3 length is 13 residues. Germline V lookup: CDR1 DFQATT, CDR2 SNEGSKA (reference sequence). V lost 0 bases, J lost 8 bases, and 13 bases lay in between. CDR3 residues: CSARDGGARGYTF. The CDR3 bases are TGCAGTGCTAGAGATGGGGGCGCGAGGGGCTACACCTTC.

The rearrangement joins TRBV5-4 to TRBJ2-3; D remains ambiguous. Germline-derived CDR1 and CDR2 are SGHNT and YYREEE (reference sequence). The length of the CDR3 is 13 residues. V gave up 2 bases and J gave up 2 bases, with 6 bases separating them. The CDR3 nucleotides read TGTGCCAGCAGCTTTGGGATCACAGATACGCAGTATTTT. This codes for CASSFGITDTQYF.

This clonotype came up many times. The CDR3, as DNA: TGCAGCGTTTTAGGACATGACCAGGGAGACACCATATATTTT. Translated: CSVLGHDQGDTIYF. The chain is built from TRBV29-1 and TRBJ1-3, with TRBD1 as a possible D gene (5 bases). Trimming took 5 bases from V and 8 from J, leaving 19 bases between them. Germline values: CDR1 SQVTM, CDR2 ANQGSEA. This CDR3 comprises 14 residues.

A few counts support this clonotype. The gene calls are TRBV2 and TRBJ1-2; maybe TRBD1 (6 bases). The CDR3 contains 13 residues. V was clipped by 7 bases and J by 7 bases, with 16 bases between them. The germline gives CDR1 SNHLY, CDR2 FYNNEI. The chain's CDR3 is CASTLQGVGGYTF. The CDR3 nucleotides are TGTGCCAGCACATTACAGGGTGTTGGTGGCTACACCTTC.

This clonotype was observed at least ten times. The chain employs TRBV7-9 and TRBJ1-2; 8 nucleotides match TRBD1. J gave up 3 bases and V 3 bases, and 6 bases lay outside the gene matches. The germline V gene has CDR1 SEHNR and CDR2 FQNEAQ (reference sequence). This CDR3 is built from 15 residues. The CDR3 DNA reads as TGTGCCAGCAGCTTGCGGACAGGGATAGACTATGGCTACACCTTC. It encodes CASSLRTGIDYGYTF.

Many counts were recorded for this clonotype. This rearrangement joins TRBV7-2 to TRBJ2-1, with D unresolved. This CDR3 has 13 residues. CDR1 and CDR2 (germline): SGHTA, FQGNSA. V gave up 3 bases and J gave up 13 bases, with 16 bases separating them. This chain's CDR3 is CASSFTGPPAQFF. For the CDR3, the DNA is TGTGCCAGCAGCTTCACCGGGCCGCCGGCTCAGTTCTTC.

This clonotype has ten or more counts. V is TRBV20-1 and J is TRBJ2-3; the D gene is possibly TRBD2 (6 bases). The CDR3 spans 15 residues. Germline assignment: CDR1 DFQATT and CDR2 SNEGSKA (reference sequence). Trimming took off 0 bases at V and 3 bases at J, with 13 bases between the two ends. CDR3 in amino acids: CSARDQIRGTDTQYF. As DNA, the CDR3 is TGCAGTGCTAGAGATCAAATACGGGGGACAGATACGCAGTATTTT.

This clonotype has a count of ten or more. This chain joins TRBV6-1 and TRBJ2-1, with D perhaps TRBD1 (6 bases). Trimming removed 7 bases from V and 3 bases from J, with 16 bases in between. The CDR3 runs to 15 residues. Germline CDR1 MNHNS, CDR2 SASEGT. The CDR3 DNA follows: TGTGCCAGCATTCCAAGGGGGTACCTCTACAATGAGCAGTTCTTC. It codes for CASIPRGYLYNEQFF.

This clonotype was observed at least ten times. This chain links TRBV28 with TRBJ2-1; 8 bases agree with TRBD1. Germline V gives CDR1 MDHEN, CDR2 SYDVKM. The CDR3 length is 14 residues. The V segment lost 3 bases and the J segment 4 bases; nucleotides outside the gene matches: 2. The CDR3 DNA follows: TGTGCCAGCAGTTTGAGACAGGGGTACAATGAGCAGTTCTTC. Protein product: CASSLRQGYNEQFF.

The table lists this clonotype with many counts. The V gene is TRBV6-6, the J gene TRBJ1-2; no clear D. Germline V CDR1 and CDR2: MNHNY, SVGAGI (reference sequence). This CDR3 has 10 amino acids. V lost 2 bases and J lost 14, with 9 bases in between. CDR3 loop: CASSYARVTF. CDR3 sequence (DNA): TGTGCCAGCAGTTACGCTCGGGTGACCTTC.

This clonotype was counted ten times or more. This chain uses TRBV20-1 with TRBJ2-1, with 8 bases aligning to TRBD1. The CDR3 runs to 14 residues. The V and J ends lost 7 bases and 6 bases, in that order; junction bases with no gene match: 11. The V gene's germline CDR1 is DFQATT and CDR2 SNEGSKA (reference sequence). The CDR3 sequence is CSVRRQGKLNEQFF. As DNA, the CDR3 is TGCAGTGTTCGACGACAGGGGAAACTCAATGAGCAGTTCTTC.

This clonotype was counted at least ten times. The chain joins TRBV10-3 to TRBJ1-4; 7 nucleotides line up with TRBD1. The CDR3 has 15 residues. With V trimmed by 5 bases and J by 6 bases, 9 bases remained unmatched. The V gene's germline CDR1 is ENHRY and CDR2 SYGVKD. The chain's CDR3 is CAISSTGTEDEKLFF. The CDR3 DNA reads as TGTGCCATCAGTTCAACCGGGACAGAGGATGAAAAACTGTTTTTT.

This clonotype was detected many times. J is TRBJ2-7 and V is TRBV10-3, with TRBD1 identical over 8 bases. The CDR3 spans 12 residues. Trimming at V came to 11 bases and at J to 4 bases, leaving 7 bases not matched to a gene. Germline assignment: CDR1 ENHRY and CDR2 SYGVKD. As DNA, the CDR3 is TGTGCCGTCCCGGGACAGGCATACGAGCAGTACTTC. Translated, it gives CAVPGQAYEQYF.

This clonotype was detected a few times. V usage is TRBV6-5 and J usage is TRBJ1-2; 10 bases are a match to TRBD1. From germline, CDR1 is MNHEY and CDR2 SVGAGI. The CDR3 consists of 15 residues. J lost 3 bases, V lost 5 bases, and 6 bases had no gene match. The CDR3 is CASSRDRGGDYGYTF. Written as DNA, the CDR3 is TGTGCCAGCAGTCGGGACAGGGGAGGCGACTATGGCTACACCTTC.

This clonotype appeared a few times. This sequence joins TRBV10-3 and TRBJ2-3; 8 bases line up with TRBD2. V was pared by 7 bases and J by 6 bases, with 12 bases of the junction left unmatched. The germline CDR1 and CDR2 sequences are ENHRY and SYGVKD. CDR3 length: 15 residues. Written as DNA, the CDR3 is TGTGCCATCACGGTCGGCCGGGGGGGTCCCGATACGCAGTATTTT. Protein: CAITVGRGGPDTQYF.

This clonotype showed up many times. V gene TRBV28 combines with J gene TRBJ1-5; TRBD1 matches at 7 bases. Losses at the gene ends were 10 bases for V and 2 bases for J; bases not matched to a gene: 8. The germline CDR1 and CDR2 sequences are MDHEN and SYDVKM. The CDR3 has 14 amino acids. CDR3 DNA: TGTGCCACCTACAGGGGCAGGGGCAATCAGCCCCAGCATTTT. Translated, it gives CATYRGRGNQPQHF.

The J gene is TRBJ2-6, the V gene TRBV20-1; 8 nucleotides align to TRBD1. Trimming cost V 3 bases and J 6 bases; bases outside gene matches: 1. This CDR3 is built from 13 residues. CDR1 is DFQATT and CDR2 is SNEGSKA in the germline V gene (reference sequence). The CDR3 region has the DNA TGCAGTGCTAGGACAGGGGTGGCCAACGTCCTGACTTTC. It yields the protein CSARTGVANVLTF.

This clonotype occurred many times. This chain joins TRBV28 and TRBJ2-3; unclear D gene. Germline CDR1 and CDR2: MDHEN and SYDVKM. The V gene lost 5 bases and the J gene lost 6 bases, with 6 bases spanning the gap. The CDR3 runs 11 residues. As DNA, the CDR3 is TGTGCCAGCAGTGTCCGGGATACGCAGTATTTT. This gives the protein CASSVRDTQYF. The variable domain in full, with the rest retrieved from reference TRBV28 and TRBJ2-3, is DVKVTQSSRYLVKRTGEKVFLECVQDMDHENMFWYRQDPGLGLRLIYFSYDVKMKEKGDIPEGYSVSREKKERFSLILESASTNQTSMYLCASSVRDTQYFGPGTRLTVL.

This clonotype has a count of ten or more. The V and J genes are TRBV5-1 and TRBJ2-6; D is unresolved. The CDR3 sequence is 17 residues long. V shed 0 bases and J shed 2 bases, with 12 bases lying between them. The germline V gene has CDR1 SGHRS and CDR2 YFSETQ. CDR3 region: CASSLGLTAPGANVLTF. The CDR3, as DNA: TGCGCCAGCAGCTTGGGGTTGACGGCCCCTGGGGCCAACGTCCTGACTTTC.

This clonotype was detected only a few times. The chain couples TRBV9 to TRBJ1-2; D is undetermined. The V end was cut by 0 bases, the J end by 8 bases, with 8 bases between. The CDR3 totals 12 residues. Per germline, CDR1 SGDLS and CDR2 YYNGEE. CDR3 DNA: TGTGCCAGCAGCGTAGGCCTGGGGGGCTACACCTTC. This translates into CASSVGLGGYTF.

This clonotype was recorded many times. V usage is TRBV20-1 and J usage is TRBJ1-5; weak D call: TRBD1 (5 bases). Germline assignment: CDR1 DFQATT and CDR2 SNEGSKA (reference sequence). Deletions cut 0 bases from V and 2 bases from J, with 8 bases between. The CDR3 is 14 residues long. The CDR3 spells CSARDDSGNQPQHF. CDR3 coding DNA: TGCAGTGCTAGAGATGACAGTGGCAATCAGCCCCAGCATTTT.

This clonotype was detected ten times or more. The J gene is TRBJ1-1, the V gene TRBV7-3, with D hard to call. The V gene lost 5 bases and the J gene lost 1 base, with 8 bases spanning the gap. The CDR3 runs 13 residues. Per germline, CDR1 SGHTA and CDR2 FQGTGA. The CDR3 spells CASSPYKNTEAFF. The CDR3 nucleotides read TGTGCCAGCAGCCCCTACAAGAACACTGAAGCTTTCTTT.

This clonotype was picked up many times. This rearrangement joins TRBV7-2 to TRBJ2-2; possible D gene TRBD1, 6 bases. Germline V gives CDR1 SGHTA, CDR2 FQGNSA. The CDR3 totals 15 residues. Trimming took off 5 bases at V and 7 bases at J, with 17 bases between the two ends. The CDR3, as DNA: TGTGCCAGCAGCCTCTCGACAGGCCTAGGCGGGGAGCTGTTTTTT. It yields the protein CASSLSTGLGGELFF.

This clonotype was counted at least ten times. The rearrangement joins TRBV7-8 to TRBJ1-1; a weak D match, TRBD1 (6 bases). CDR3 length: 15 residues. Germline V gene sequence: CDR1 SGHVS, CDR2 FQNEAQ. Trimming removed 5 bases from V and 0 bases from J, with 13 bases in between. Here the CDR3 DNA reads TGTGCCAGCAGCCTTACTGGGGGCTTGAACACTGAAGCTTTCTTT. Its protein is CASSLTGGLNTEAFF.

This clonotype was seen ten or more times. The gene calls are TRBV6-5 and TRBJ2-3; no firm D call. Deletions cut 0 bases from V and 2 bases from J, with 9 bases between. Germline V gene lookup returns CDR1 MNHEY and CDR2 SVGAGI. This CDR3 region has 15 residues. The CDR3 nucleotides are TGTGCCAGCAGTTACTCGAACCCCGCCACAGATACGCAGTATTTT. Residues: CASSYSNPATDTQYF.

In this sample, this clonotype turned up a few times. This chain connects TRBV18 to TRBJ2-1; possible D gene TRBD1, 6 bases. The germline V gene has CDR1 KGHSH and CDR2 LQKENI. V was clipped by 1 base and J by 0 bases, with 10 bases between them. The CDR3 is 16 residues long. CDR3 nucleotides: TGTGCCAGCTCACCACAGCAACAGGGCTCCTACAATGAGCAGTTCTTC. Encoded protein: CASSPQQQGSYNEQFF.

Many counts were recorded for this clonotype. V and J are TRBV7-9 and TRBJ2-7; TRBD2 matches at 9 bases. V shed 0 bases, J shed 6 bases, and the junction held 12 bases outside the gene matches. The CDR3 covers 17 residues. Germline V gives CDR1 SEHNR, CDR2 FQNEAQ (reference sequence). The CDR3 sequence is CASSLASPRLAGLEQYF. CDR3 in DNA: TGTGCCAGCAGCTTAGCCAGCCCCCGGCTAGCGGGGCTCGAGCAGTACTTC.